The 28 T cell receptor beta chains below were found in one sample sequenced in a study of CD8 T cells in Susac syndrome. Reverse transcription of roughly 0.5 to 1 ug RNA was carried out with random hexamers. One entry per CDR3 protein results from TCRdb running MiXCR on the immunoSEQ multiplex PCR reads. The data hold some 190,000 distinct CDR3 sequences, with approximately 95% observed a single time. Source material: CD4+ T cells from PBMCs. Every receptor here comes from a human donor in good health.

The chain combines TRBV6-5 with TRBJ2-5; possibly TRBD2 for D (6 bases). The germline CDR1 and CDR2 sequences are MNHEY and SVGAGI. Trimming cost V 6 bases and J 0 bases, with 14 bases left between them. The CDR3 extends over 15 amino acids. CDR3 sequence (DNA): TGTGCCAGCAGGGCGCAAAGGGACTACCAAGAGACCCAGTACTTC. It translates to CASRAQRDYQETQYF.

The count of this clonotype is one. In DNA form, the CDR3 reads TGTGCCAGCAGCTCACCGGGACTAGCGGGGGGAGTGGCCTACAATGAGCAGTTCTTC. The encoded protein is CASSSPGLAGGVAYNEQFF. The chain recombines TRBV7-9 with TRBJ2-1, with 15 bases matching TRBD2. The length of the CDR3 is 19 residues. CDR1 SEHNR and CDR2 FQNEAQ come from the germline V gene (reference sequence). V gave up 4 bases and J gave up 2 bases; unmatched junction bases: 9.

The chain combines TRBV20-1 with TRBJ2-7; 11 bases line up with TRBD2. The J segment lost 2 bases and the V segment lost 2 bases, leaving 8 bases of the junction unmatched. Per germline, CDR1 DFQATT and CDR2 SNEGSKA (reference sequence). This CDR3 has 16 amino acids. CDR3 protein: CSARPTPGLAAYEQYV. Here the CDR3 DNA reads TGCAGTGCTAGACCAACTCCGGGACTAGCGGCCTACGAGCAGTACGTC.

The rearrangement uses TRBV6-5 and TRBJ2-1; 8 nucleotides align to TRBD2. This CDR3 has 13 amino acids. The germline CDR1 and CDR2 sequences are MNHEY and SVGAGI. Trimming cost V 8 bases and J 6 bases; bases outside gene matches: 6. CDR3 loop: CASVGGRSNEQFF. As DNA, the CDR3 is TGTGCCAGCGTGGGCGGGAGGAGCAATGAGCAGTTCTTC.

The CDR3 spells CASSFITTSEAFF. The DNA for the CDR3 is TGTGCCAGCAGCTTTATAACGACCTCAGAAGCTTTCTTT. V usage is TRBV9 and J usage is TRBJ1-1, with D uncertain. Germline V gene lookup returns CDR1 SGDLS and CDR2 YYNGEE. Trimming removed 4 bases from V and 8 bases from J, with 15 bases in between. This CDR3 is built from 13 residues.

J is TRBJ2-1 and V is TRBV27; 7 bases line up with TRBD2. The V segment lost 6 bases and the J segment 1 base; nucleotides outside the gene matches: 6. Looked up from germline, CDR1 is MNHEY and CDR2 is SMNVEV (reference sequence). The CDR3 runs to 15 residues. CDR3: CASRRSGGSYNEQFF. The DNA for the CDR3 is TGTGCCAGCAGGAGGTCGGGGGGATCCTACAATGAGCAGTTCTTC.

This clonotype was picked up one time. This chain joins TRBV6-5 and TRBJ1-2; 10 nucleotides agree with TRBD1. Germline values: CDR1 MNHEY, CDR2 SVGAGI. The trim removed 2 bases at V and 6 bases at J, leaving 3 bases unmatched. CDR3 length equals 14 residues. This chain's CDR3 is CASSYLGQGNGYTF. CDR3 in DNA: TGTGCCAGCAGTTACCTGGGACAGGGGAATGGCTACACCTTC.

This chain connects TRBV5-6 to TRBJ2-1; TRBD2 matches 8 bases. This CDR3 spans 15 amino acids. Germline V gene data show CDR1 as SGHDT and CDR2 as YYEEEE. Germline trimming cut 0 bases from V and 2 bases from J; bases unmatched to any gene: 1. CDR3 loop: CASSLGGGPYNEQFF. CDR3 coding DNA: TGTGCCAGCAGCTTGGGCGGGGGGCCCTACAATGAGCAGTTCTTC. The full variable domain, with the rest looked up from reference TRBV5-6 and TRBJ2-1, is DAGVTQSPTHLIKTRGQQVTLRCSPKSGHDTVSWYQQALGQGPQFIFQYYEEEERQRGNFPDRFSGHQFPNYSSELNVNALLLGDSALYLCASSLGGGPYNEQFFGPGTRLTVL.

Details on this clonotype: An end of the junction does not agree with germline; a read error may underlie this. The chain links TRBV9 to TRBJ1-1, with D maybe TRBD1 (5 bases). The CDR3 sequence is 14 residues long. Germline V gene lookup returns CDR1 SGDLS and CDR2 YYNGEE. This CDR3 is CASSAHRRGTKAFF. The CDR3 DNA reads TGTGCCAGCAGCGCACACCGGAGGGGCACTAAAGCTTTCTTT.

The V and J genes are TRBV29-1 and TRBJ2-7; a weak D match, TRBD1 (6 bases). This CDR3 comprises 13 residues. Deletions cut 7 bases from V and 5 bases from J, with 18 bases between. Germline V CDR1 and CDR2: SQVTM, ANQGSEA. The CDR3 DNA reads TGCAGCGCCGCAACAACAGGGCACGACGAGCAGTACGTC. It translates to CSAATTGHDEQYV.

The chain links TRBV5-1 to TRBJ2-1, with 8 bases matching TRBD2. Per the germline V gene, CDR1 is SGHRS and CDR2 is YFSETQ. The CDR3 sequence is 15 residues long. V lost 7 bases and J lost 7; bases outside the gene matches: 13. The CDR3 here is CASGTSLADVNEQFF. In nucleotides, the CDR3 is TGCGCCAGCGGCACCTCACTAGCGGACGTAAATGAGCAGTTCTTC.

The chain couples TRBV11-2 to TRBJ2-6, with D tentatively TRBD1 (5 bases). The CDR3 loop spans 18 amino acids. Trimming removed 5 bases from V and 0 bases from J, with 17 bases in between. Germline V gives CDR1 SGHAT, CDR2 FQNNGV. The CDR3 coding sequence is TGTGCCAGCAGCGCTGGTTTCTGGGGCCACTCTGGGGCCAACGTCCTGACTTTC. Translated: CASSAGFWGHSGANVLTF.

V usage is TRBV20-1 and J usage is TRBJ2-7; the match to TRBD2 covers 7 bases. The CDR3 spans 12 residues. V shed 1 base and J 7 bases; nucleotides not matched to a gene: 4. Germline V gene data show CDR1 as DFQATT and CDR2 as SNEGSKA (reference sequence). Here the CDR3 reads CSARVAGGEQYV. The CDR3 DNA follows: TGCAGTGCTAGAGTGGCCGGGGGGGAGCAGTACGTC.

The chain is built from TRBV19 and TRBJ1-5; D is perhaps TRBD1 (5 bases). The CDR3 is 15 residues long. The ends were cut back, 4 bases at V and 5 bases at J, with 15 bases in the middle. From germline, CDR1 is LNHDA and CDR2 SQIVND (reference sequence). The CDR3 loop is CASSTSIAGDQPQHF. In nucleotides, the CDR3 is TGTGCCAGTAGTACCTCCATTGCGGGGGATCAGCCCCAGCATTTT.

The chain employs TRBV28 and TRBJ2-7, with a possible D match to TRBD1 (5 bases). Germline assignment: CDR1 MDHEN and CDR2 SYDVKM. Trimming took 4 bases from V and 6 from J, leaving 16 bases between them. There are 14 residues in the CDR3. This CDR3 is CASSSRGLGFEQYV. CDR3 in DNA: TGTGCCAGCAGTTCAAGGGGTCTAGGCTTCGAGCAGTACGTC.

This chain links TRBV12-3 or TRBV12-4 with TRBJ2-5; D possibly corresponds to TRBD1 (5 bases). With 7 bases removed from V and 4 bases from J, the gap between germline ends came to 13 bases. The CDR3 length is 13 residues. This CDR3 is CASTGPRGETQYF. The CDR3 DNA sequence: TGTGCCAGCACCGGTCCTAGGGGAGAGACCCAGTACTTC.

The chain combines TRBV7-9 with TRBJ2-5; either TRBD1 or TRBD2 may supply D (5 bases each). The CDR3 consists of 14 residues. The ends were cut back, 0 bases at V and 5 bases at J, with 10 bases in the middle. Germline V lookup: CDR1 SEHNR, CDR2 FQNEAQ (reference sequence). The CDR3 here is CASSLARGVETQYF. CDR3 sequence (DNA): TGTGCCAGCAGCTTAGCAAGGGGAGTGGAGACCCAGTACTTC.

The V gene is TRBV12-3 or TRBV12-4, the J gene TRBJ1-4; no firm D call. Deletions cut 0 bases from V and 4 bases from J, with 6 bases between. This CDR3 is 14 amino acids long. The CDR3, as DNA: TGTGCCAGCAGTTTAGCCTGGGGTAATGAAAAACTGTTTTTT. Residues: CASSLAWGNEKLFF.

This chain uses TRBV30 with TRBJ1-2; no reliable D call. Germline loops: CDR1 GTSNPN, CDR2 SVGIG (reference sequence). This CDR3 contains 12 residues. Trimming removed 5 bases at V and 0 bases at J, with 7 bases between. The CDR3: CAWDLANYGYTF. In DNA form, the CDR3 reads TGTGCCTGGGATCTAGCTAACTATGGCTACACCTTC.

The chain employs TRBV29-1 and TRBJ1-2, with no clear D. CDR1 is SQVTM, CDR2 ANQGSEA, per germline. V dropped 8 bases and J dropped 6 bases, with 22 bases sitting between them. CDR3 size: 14 residues. The CDR3 loop reads CSILWYGELDGYTF. The CDR3 DNA sequence: TGCAGCATCCTCTGGTACGGGGAGTTGGATGGCTACACCTTC.

The chain carries TRBV5-1 and TRBJ1-6; 8 bases map to TRBD1. This CDR3 is 15 amino acids long. J was trimmed by 7 bases and V by 4 bases; bases with no gene match: 7. The germline CDR1 and CDR2 sequences are SGHRS and YFSETQ. CDR3 residues: CASSTMTGDNSPLHF. CDR3 nucleotides: TGCGCCAGCAGCACCATGACAGGGGACAATTCACCCCTCCACTTT.

This rearrangement joins TRBV29-1 to TRBJ2-7, with 10 positions matching TRBD1. CDR1 is SQVTM and CDR2 is ANQGSEA in the germline V gene. The CDR3 runs 13 residues. V shed 6 bases and J 5 bases; nucleotides not matched to a gene: 7. CDR3 bases: TGCAGCGTCCCAGGACAGGGGGGCCACGAGCAGTACTTC. Amino acids: CSVPGQGGHEQYF.

This clonotype occurred once. The J gene is TRBJ1-6, the V gene TRBV6-2 or TRBV6-3, with a possible D match to TRBD1 (6 bases). The CDR3 covers 14 residues. Germline V gene lookup returns CDR1 MNHEY and CDR2 SVGEGT. Trimming left V 7 bases short and J 12 bases short, with 19 bases between. The CDR3 loop reads CASKYSSQGRPLHF. The CDR3 DNA reads TGTGCCAGCAAATATTCTTCTCAGGGGAGACCCCTCCACTTT.

The J gene is TRBJ2-7, the V gene TRBV20-1, with 12 bases matching TRBD2. V lost 3 bases to trimming and J lost 3 bases; unmatched junction nucleotides: 0. Germline assignment: CDR1 DFQATT and CDR2 SNEGSKA (reference sequence). This CDR3 region has 13 residues. DNA of the CDR3: TGCAGTGCTAGGGGACTAGCGGGCTACGAGCAGTACGTC. Its protein is CSARGLAGYEQYV.

The rearrangement joins TRBV10-3 to TRBJ2-2; D is possibly TRBD1 (5 bases). The V and J ends lost 3 bases and 6 bases respectively, with 17 bases between them. The CDR3 extends over 16 amino acids. In germline, CDR1 is ENHRY, CDR2 SYGVKD. For the CDR3, the DNA is TGTGCCATCAGTGACCACATAGGGGCCTCCTCCGGGGAGCTGTTTTTT. It encodes CAISDHIGASSGELFF.

The genes are TRBV3-1 and TRBJ1-4, with 9 bases fitting TRBD1. The CDR3 covers 14 residues. V shed 5 bases, J shed 8 bases, and the junction held 6 bases outside the gene matches. Germline-derived CDR1 and CDR2 are LGHDT and YNNKEL (reference sequence). The DNA of the CDR3 is TGTGCCAGCAGCACAGGGGGCAATTCCGAAAAACTGTTTTTT. Translation gives CASSTGGNSEKLFF.

In its sample, this clonotype was seen once. The chain has TRBV2 and TRBJ2-2; D not certain. The CDR3 spans 13 residues. V dropped 3 bases and J dropped 7 bases, with 9 bases sitting between them. The germline gives CDR1 SNHLY, CDR2 FYNNEI. Written as DNA, the CDR3 is TGTGCCAGCAGTGAGCTCCGAAGCGGGGAGCTGTTTTTT. It codes for CASSELRSGELFF.

The rearrangement joins TRBV7-3 to TRBJ2-3; 10 nucleotides align to TRBD2. V shed 8 bases, J shed 2 bases, and the junction held 4 bases outside the gene matches. Germline CDR1 and CDR2: SGHTA and FQGTGA. The CDR3 totals 14 residues. DNA for the CDR3: TGTGCCAGCCGGACTAGCGGACCCACAGATACGCAGTATTTT. Encoded protein: CASRTSGPTDTQYF.